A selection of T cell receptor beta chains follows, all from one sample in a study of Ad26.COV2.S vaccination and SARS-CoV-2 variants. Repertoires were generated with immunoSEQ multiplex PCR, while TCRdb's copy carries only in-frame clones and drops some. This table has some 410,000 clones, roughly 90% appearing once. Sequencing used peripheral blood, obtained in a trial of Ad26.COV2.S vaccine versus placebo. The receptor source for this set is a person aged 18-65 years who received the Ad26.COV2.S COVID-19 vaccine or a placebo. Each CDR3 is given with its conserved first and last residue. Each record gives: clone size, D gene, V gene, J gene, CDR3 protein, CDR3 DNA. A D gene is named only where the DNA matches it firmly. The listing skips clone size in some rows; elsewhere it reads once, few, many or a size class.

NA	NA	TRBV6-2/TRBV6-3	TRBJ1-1	CASSYPAYTANTEAFF	TGTGCCAGCAGTTACCCAGCCTACACAGCGAACACTGAAGCTTTCTTT
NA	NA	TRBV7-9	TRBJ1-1	CASTYGGNTEAFF	TGTGCCAGCACCTACGGCGGAAACACTGAAGCTTTCTTT
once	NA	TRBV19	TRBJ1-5	CASEGGRQPQHF	TGTGCCAGTGAAGGGGGGAGGCAGCCCCAGCATTTT
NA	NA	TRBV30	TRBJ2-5	CAWGRETQYF	TGTGCCTGGGGACGAGAGACCCAGTACTTC
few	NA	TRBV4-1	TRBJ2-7	CASSQSATSVFSYEQYF	TGCGCCAGCAGCCAGAGCGCAACGAGCGTTTTCTCCTACGAGCAGTACTTC
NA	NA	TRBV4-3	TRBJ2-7	CASSQDQATYEQYF	TGCGCCAGCAGCCAAGATCAGGCAACCTACGAGCAGTACTTC
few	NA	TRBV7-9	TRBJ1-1	CASSFVKNTEAFF	TGTGCCAGCAGCTTTGTAAAGAACACTGAAGCTTTCTTT
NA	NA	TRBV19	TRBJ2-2	CASKNDRNTGELFF	TGTGCCAGTAAGAATGACAGAAACACCGGGGAGCTGTTTTTT
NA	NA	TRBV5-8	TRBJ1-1	CASARGRLNTEAFF	TGTGCCAGCGCTAGGGGACGGCTGAACACTGAAGCTTTCTTT
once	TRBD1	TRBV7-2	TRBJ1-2	CASSHWPDRGNGYTF	TGTGCCAGCAGCCACTGGCCGGACAGGGGCAACGGCTACACCTTC
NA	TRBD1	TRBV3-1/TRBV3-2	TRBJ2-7	CASSQVPGQGSYEQYF	TGTGCCAGCAGCCAAGTGCCGGGACAGGGCTCCTACGAGCAGTACTTC
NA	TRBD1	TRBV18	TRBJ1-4	CASSMGTANEKLFF	TGTGCCAGCTCAATGGGGACAGCTAATGAAAAACTGTTTTTT
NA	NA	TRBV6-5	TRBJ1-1	CASIPGRVRSEAFF	TGTGCCAGCATCCCGGGACGGGTCCGGAGTGAAGCTTTCTTT
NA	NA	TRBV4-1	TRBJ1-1	CASSRLYGPPRENSGNTEAFF	TGCGCCAGCAGCCGTCTATACGGGCCTCCTCGAGAAAATTCAGGGAACACTGAAGCTTTCTTT
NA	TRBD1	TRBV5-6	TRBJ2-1	CASSLPGQGGYNEQFF	TGTGCCAGCAGCTTACCCGGACAGGGGGGTTACAATGAGCAGTTCTTC
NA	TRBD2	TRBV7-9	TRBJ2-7	CASSLRGGQNYEQYF	TGTGCCAGCAGCTTACGGGGGGGACAAAACTACGAGCAGTACTTC
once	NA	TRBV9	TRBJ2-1	CASSVGPNQLSYNEQFF	TGTGCCAGCAGCGTAGGTCCCAACCAGCTTTCCTACAATGAGCAGTTCTTC
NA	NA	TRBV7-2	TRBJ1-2	CASSLQPGNSNYGYTF	TGTGCCAGCAGCTTACAGCCCGGGAACTCTAACTATGGCTACACCTTC
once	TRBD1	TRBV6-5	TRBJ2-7	CASRQDRDRSYEQYF	TGTGCCAGCAGACAAGACAGGGACCGCTCCTACGAGCAGTACTTC
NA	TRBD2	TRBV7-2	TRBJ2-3	CASSQGTSGAPSTDTQYF	TGTGCCAGCAGCCAAGGGACTAGCGGGGCCCCTAGCACAGATACGCAGTATTTT
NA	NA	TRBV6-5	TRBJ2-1	CASSYRQEYNEQFF	TGTGCCAGCAGTTATCGACAGGAATACAATGAGCAGTTCTTC
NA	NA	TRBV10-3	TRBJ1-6	CAISESINSYNSPLHF	TGTGCCATCAGTGAGTCGATAAACTCCTATAATTCACCCCTCCACTTT
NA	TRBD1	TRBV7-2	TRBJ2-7	CASRSSRGQGAREQYF	TGTGCCAGCAGATCCTCCAGGGGACAGGGGGCTCGGGAGCAGTACTTC
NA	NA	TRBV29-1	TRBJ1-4	CSVGSHEKLFF	TGCAGCGTTGGTTCCCATGAAAAACTGTTTTTT
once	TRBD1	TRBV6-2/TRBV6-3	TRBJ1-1	CASSLLQGLLSEAFF	TGTGCCAGCAGTCTCTTACAGGGGCTCTTATCTGAAGCTTTCTTT
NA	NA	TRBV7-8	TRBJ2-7	CASSSGQLAYEQYF	TGTGCCAGCAGCTCTGGACAGTTAGCCTACGAGCAGTACTTC
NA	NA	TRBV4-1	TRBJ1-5	CASSGSPNQPQHF	TGCGCCAGCAGCGGTAGCCCCAATCAGCCCCAGCATTTT
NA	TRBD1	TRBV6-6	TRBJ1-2	CASSRTHTGESWYGYTF	TGTGCCAGCAGCCGAACCCACACAGGGGAGAGTTGGTATGGCTACACCTTC
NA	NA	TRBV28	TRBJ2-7	CASSSVRDEQYF	TGTGCCAGCAGTTCGGTCAGGGACGAGCAGTACTTC
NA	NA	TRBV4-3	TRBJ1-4	CASSQDSGFNEKLFF	TGCGCCAGCAGCCAAGATAGCGGCTTTAATGAAAAACTGTTTTTT
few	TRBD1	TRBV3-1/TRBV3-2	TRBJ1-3	CASTPGQGNTIYF	TGTGCCAGCACTCCGGGACAGGGAAACACCATATATTTT
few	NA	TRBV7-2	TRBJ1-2	CASRTGGPYGYTF	TGTGCCAGCAGGACCGGGGGCCCCTATGGCTACACCTTC
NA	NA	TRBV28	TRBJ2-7	CASRDTDGTYEQYF	TGTGCCAGCAGGGACACGGACGGAACCTACGAGCAGTACTTC
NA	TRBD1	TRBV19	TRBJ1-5	CASSQTGTGYSNQPQHF	TGTGCCAGTAGTCAGACGGGGACAGGCTATAGCAATCAGCCCCAGCATTTT
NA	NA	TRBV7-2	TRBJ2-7	CASSLEGGFSYEQYF	TGTGCCAGCAGCTTAGAGGGGGGGTTCTCCTACGAGCAGTACTTC
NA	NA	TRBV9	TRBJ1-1	CASSSNIGNTEAFF	TGTGCCAGCAGCTCTAATATCGGGAACACTGAAGCTTTCTTT
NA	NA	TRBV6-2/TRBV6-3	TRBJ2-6	CASSYQVLSGANVLTF	TGTGCCAGCAGTTATCAGGTTCTCTCTGGGGCCAACGTCCTGACTTTC
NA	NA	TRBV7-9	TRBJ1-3	CASSFGGVPYSGNTIYF	TGTGCCAGCAGCTTCGGGGGCGTACCCTACTCTGGAAACACCATATATTTT
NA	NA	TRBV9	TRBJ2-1	CASRPGTNTYNEQFF	TGTGCCAGCAGACCGGGGACAAATACCTACAATGAGCAGTTCTTC
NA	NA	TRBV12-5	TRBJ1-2	CASGTGAAGNYGYTF	TGTGCTAGTGGTACCGGGGCAGCGGGTAACTATGGCTACACCTTC
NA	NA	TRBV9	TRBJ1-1	CASSVGQMNTEAFF	TGTGCCAGCAGCGTAGGACAGATGAACACTGAAGCTTTCTTT
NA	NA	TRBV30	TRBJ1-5	CAWSVHGGVGQPQHF	TGTGCCTGGAGTGTACATGGGGGAGTGGGGCAGCCCCAGCATTTT
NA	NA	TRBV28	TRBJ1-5	CASSPPGSNQPQHF	TGTGCCAGCAGTCCCCCCGGTAGCAATCAGCCCCAGCATTTT
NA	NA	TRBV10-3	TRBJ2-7	CAIRDSTNSYEQYF	TGTGCCATCAGGGACAGTACCAACTCCTACGAGCAGTACTTC
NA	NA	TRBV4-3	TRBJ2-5	CASSQGGLETQYF	TGCGCCAGCAGCCAAGGGGGGCTGGAGACCCAGTACTTC
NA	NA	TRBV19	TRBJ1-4	CASSSNRASGEKLFF	TGTGCCAGTAGTTCCAACCGGGCCTCGGGTGAAAAACTGTTTTTT
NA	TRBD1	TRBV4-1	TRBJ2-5	CASSHPGTGTKTQYF	TGCGCCAGCAGCCACCCCGGGACAGGGACGAAGACCCAGTACTTC
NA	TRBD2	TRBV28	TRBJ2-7	CASTAGLAGGYEQYF	TGTGCCAGCACCGCGGGACTAGCGGGTGGTTACGAGCAGTACTTC
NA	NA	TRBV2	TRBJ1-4	CASVVWGLGDEKLFF	TGTGCCAGTGTGGTCTGGGGGCTGGGGGATGAAAAACTGTTTTTT
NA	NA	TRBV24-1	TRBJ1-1	CATRRDRAEAFF	TGTGCCACCCGGAGGGATCGGGCTGAAGCTTTCTTT
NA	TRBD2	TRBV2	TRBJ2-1	CASPPAGGTNEQFF	TGTGCCAGCCCCCCAGCGGGGGGCACCAATGAGCAGTTCTTC
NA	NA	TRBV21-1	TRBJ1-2	CASSPPLNRGCSSGYTF	TGTGCCAGCAGCCCCCCCCTTAACAGGGGTTGCTCGAGTGGCTACACCTTC
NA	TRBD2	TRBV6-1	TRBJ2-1	CASSETSHNEQFF	TGTGCCAGCAGTGAGACTAGCCACAATGAGCAGTTCTTC
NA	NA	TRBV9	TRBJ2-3	CASSVAGGYPGTDTQYF	TGTGCCAGCAGCGTAGCTGGGGGCTACCCAGGTACAGATACGCAGTATTTT
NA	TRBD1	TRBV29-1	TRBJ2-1	CSVEDHEQGMWEQFF	TGCAGCGTTGAAGATCATGAACAGGGGATGTGGGAGCAGTTCTTC